The following is a T cell receptor (beta chain) sequence with its context. Its antigen remains unidentified. Each UMI, carrying a 6-nucleotide sample barcode, came from template switching. From its re-call of the 5' RACE reads, TCRdb lists each CDR3 protein once, without DNA. This table holds 350,000 to 500,000 distinct CDR3 sequences. This sample stems from a study of monozygotic twins with inflammatory bowel disease. The germline V gene has CDR1 LNHDA and CDR2 SQIVND (reference sequence). The CDR3 contains 14 residues. General study results and limits: The inverse Simpson measure of TCRbeta diversity was lower in IBD patients than in healthy co-twins. No difference in repertoire similarity was seen between concordant and discordant twins, possibly because power was limited.

The sequencing input was blood. This receptor was obtained from a human donor with ulcerative colitis or Crohn's disease, or a healthy co-twin of an affected twin (not recorded which). The V and J genes are TRBV19 and TRBJ1-5; TCRdb indicates TRBD1, and absent DNA this call remains unverified. The CDR3 is CASSTQGSNQPQHF.